The 27 T cell receptor beta chains listed next were all sequenced from one sample in a study of T-cell reconstitution after alpha-beta-depleted transplantation in children (dated by TCRdb to the mid-2010s). Libraries came from PCR. This sample was sequenced with an Illumina HiSeq 2500. To normalize quantification of the TCRbeta repertoire, the TCR libraries were built with molecular barcoding that relied on unique molecular identifiers. The public reads were reprocessed in TCRdb via fastp at Q25 and MiXCR, keeping in-frame beta chains. Each entry merges the rows of one CDR3 protein and shows their most common DNA and genes. The sample yields a few hundred thousand distinct CDR3 sequences; about 25% were counted once. 2.6% of the sample goes to the ten largest clones. Taken with the paper, the label for treatment or condition translates to: allogeneic hematopoietic cell transplantation with graft depleted of TCRalphabeta T cells and CD19 B cells.

The starting material was PBMCs, obtained before TCRalphabeta/CD19-depleted stem cell transplant. The receptors originated from a girl between 2 and 10 years old with Fanconi anemia, due to receive a stem cell transplant.

The rearrangement joins TRBV18 to TRBJ2-7; D is unclear. Germline assignment: CDR1 KGHSH and CDR2 LQKENI. Trimming took off 3 bases at V and 0 bases at J, with 15 bases between the two ends. The CDR3 is made up of 16 amino acids. DNA of the CDR3: TGTGCCAGCTCACCTATAACCTCCAAGATCTCCTACGAGCAGTACTTC. The encoded protein is CASSPITSKISYEQYF.

This clonotype was observed many times. This chain links TRBV5-1 with TRBJ2-3; D may be TRBD1 (6 bases). This CDR3 is built from 15 residues. Trimming removed 4 bases from V and 2 bases from J, with 14 bases in between. Per the germline V gene, CDR1 is SGHRS and CDR2 is YFSETQ. The CDR3 bases are TGCGCCAGCAGCCCCGGGACACCAACCACAGATACGCAGTATTTT. Amino acids: CASSPGTPTTDTQYF.

There are many counts of this clonotype. The rearrangement joins TRBV27 to TRBJ2-7, with 9 bases identical to TRBD2. The CDR3 runs 12 residues. Unmatched junction bases numbered 0, after V lost 6 bases and J lost 3 bases. Germline-derived CDR1 and CDR2 are MNHEY and SMNVEV (reference sequence). CDR3 in amino acids: CASRTSGYEQYF. CDR3 nucleotide sequence: TGTGCCAGCAGGACTAGCGGCTACGAGCAGTACTTC.

There are many counts of this clonotype. The V gene is TRBV29-1, the J gene TRBJ2-7, with D perhaps TRBD1 (5 bases). Germline CDR1 SQVTM, CDR2 ANQGSEA. The CDR3 contains 11 residues. Trimming stripped 7 bases from V and 4 bases from J, with 11 bases between. The CDR3 nucleotides are TGCAGCGCTGGACAACCATACGAGCAGTACTTC. Translation: CSAGQPYEQYF.

This clonotype was observed a few times. The chain's CDR3 is CASSSEGWGYQETQYF. Written as DNA, the CDR3 is TGTGCCAGCAGCTCGGAGGGCTGGGGGTACCAAGAGACCCAGTACTTC. The chain recombines TRBV5-6 with TRBJ2-5; possible D gene TRBD2, 6 bases. Trimming took off 3 bases at V and 0 bases at J, with 15 bases between the two ends. CDR3 length equals 16 residues. The germline V gene has CDR1 SGHDT and CDR2 YYEEEE. Looking up the rest from reference TRBV5-6 and TRBJ2-5 gives the full variable domain: DAGVTQSPTHLIKTRGQQVTLRCSPKSGHDTVSWYQQALGQGPQFIFQYYEEEERQRGNFPDRFSGHQFPNYSSELNVNALLLGDSALYLCASSSEGWGYQETQYFGPGTRLLVL.

This clonotype was seen at least ten times. This chain joins TRBV6-6 and TRBJ1-1; D possibly corresponds to TRBD1 (6 bases). V was clipped by 6 bases and J by 4 bases, with 9 bases between them. Germline V gene data show CDR1 as MNHNY and CDR2 as SVGAGI (reference sequence). This CDR3 region has 12 residues. The CDR3 region is CASRIQGTEAFF. The CDR3 nucleotides are TGTGCCAGCAGGATACAGGGCACTGAAGCTTTCTTT.

The gene calls are TRBV4-1 and TRBJ2-1, with 7 bases fitting TRBD2. V dropped 1 base and J dropped 9; count of bases not matched to a gene: 3. The germline V gene encodes CDR1 MGHRA and CDR2 YSYEKL. CDR3 length: 13 amino acids. The CDR3 is CASSQGTSGEQFF. In DNA, the CDR3 is TGCGCCAGCAGCCAAGGGACTAGTGGTGAGCAGTTCTTC.

This clonotype occurred many times. This chain uses TRBV6-5 with TRBJ2-3; D uncertain. There are 14 residues in the CDR3. V lost 3 bases to trimming and J lost 0 bases, with 7 bases between them. Germline lookup yields CDR1 MNHEY and CDR2 SVGAGI. CDR3 loop: CASSYRASTDTQYF. The CDR3 region has the DNA TGTGCCAGCAGTTATAGAGCAAGCACAGATACGCAGTATTTT.

In its sample, this clonotype was seen a few times. This chain connects TRBV10-3 to TRBJ1-5; TRBD1 aligns across 7 bases. V dropped 4 bases and J dropped 1; count of bases not matched to a gene: 1. Germline CDR1 and CDR2: ENHRY and SYGVKD. This CDR3 is 14 amino acids long. As DNA, the CDR3 is TGTGCCATCAGTGGGACAGGCAGCAATCAGCCCCAGCATTTT. Protein: CAISGTGSNQPQHF.

In its sample, this clonotype was seen many times. V usage is TRBV29-1 and J usage is TRBJ2-7, with D maybe TRBD1 (6 bases). V lost 4 bases, J lost 3 bases, and 13 bases lay in between. This CDR3 spans 13 amino acids. CDR1 SQVTM and CDR2 ANQGSEA come from the germline V gene. CDR3 sequence reads: CSVAGQRLYEQYF. The CDR3 coding sequence is TGCAGCGTTGCGGGACAACGTCTCTACGAGCAGTACTTC.

The V call is TRBV20-1, the J call TRBJ2-1, with D perhaps TRBD1 (6 bases). CDR1 and CDR2 from the germline V gene are DFQATT and SNEGSKA (reference sequence). V dropped 1 base and J dropped 9 bases, with 13 bases sitting between them. CDR3 length: 13 amino acids. The CDR3 region is CSARGHRVGEQFF. The CDR3 DNA is TGCAGTGCTAGAGGACACAGGGTCGGTGAGCAGTTCTTC.

In its sample, this clonotype was seen many times. The gene calls are TRBV20-1 and TRBJ1-1, with a tentative D call TRBD1 (6 bases). Germline CDR1 DFQATT, CDR2 SNEGSKA (reference sequence). V was shortened by 0 bases and J by 5 bases, with 13 bases between the two germline ends. The CDR3 covers 14 residues. Here the CDR3 reads CSARDLGGVTEAFF. The CDR3, as DNA: TGCAGTGCTAGAGATTTAGGGGGGGTGACTGAAGCTTTCTTT.

The rearrangement links TRBV20-1 to TRBJ2-2; 8 bases agree with TRBD1. V gave up 0 bases and J gave up 6 bases; unmatched junction bases: 9. The CDR3 consists of 16 residues. The germline V gene encodes CDR1 DFQATT and CDR2 SNEGSKA (reference sequence). The CDR3 nucleotides read TGCAGTGCTAGAGATCAGGTGACAGGGGTCTCCGGGGAGCTGTTTTTT. Amino acid sequence: CSARDQVTGVSGELFF.

V is TRBV7-9 and J is TRBJ2-1; TRBD2 matches 8 bases. V trimming: 7 bases; J trimming: 9 bases; junction bases outside the gene matches: 14. Germline CDR1 SEHNR, CDR2 FQNEAQ (reference sequence). This CDR3 has 15 amino acids. The CDR3 here is CASKTTGTSLAEQFF. CDR3 in DNA: TGTGCCAGCAAGACCACCGGGACTAGTTTAGCTGAGCAGTTCTTC.

This clonotype has a handful of counts. V gene TRBV7-3 combines with J gene TRBJ2-1, with D hard to call. Trimming took off 5 bases at V and 0 bases at J, with 11 bases between the two ends. The CDR3 consists of 15 residues. Per the germline V gene, CDR1 is SGHTA and CDR2 is FQGTGA. In nucleotides, the CDR3 is TGTGCCAGCAGCCCCGGTCAGCACTCCTACAATGAGCAGTTCTTC. The encoded protein is CASSPGQHSYNEQFF.

This clonotype occurred many times. The CDR3 here is CASRTKGYTQYF. Written as DNA, the CDR3 is TGTGCCAGCAGGACCAAGGGTTATACGCAGTATTTT. The chain links TRBV6-6 to TRBJ2-3; D uncertain. CDR1 is MNHNY, CDR2 SVGAGI, per germline (reference sequence). The CDR3 contains 12 residues. V was shortened by 6 bases and J by 7 bases, with 11 bases between the two germline ends.

This chain joins TRBV6-2 or TRBV6-3 and TRBJ2-7; weak D call: TRBD1 (6 bases). Looked up from germline, CDR1 is MNHEY and CDR2 is SVGEGT. CDR3 size: 15 residues. Trimming shortened V by 2 bases and J by 3 bases, and 14 bases separated the two germline ends. The CDR3 protein is CASSYRQGSLYEQYF. The CDR3 DNA sequence: TGTGCCAGCAGTTACAGGCAGGGGTCACTCTACGAGCAGTACTTC.

The CDR3, as DNA: TGTGCCAGCAGTTTATTCGTCGCCTCTGGACAGGGAGGGTATGAGCAGTTCTTC. Translated: CASSLFVASGQGGYEQFF. The chain combines TRBV27 with TRBJ2-1; maybe TRBD1 (8 bases). The CDR3 is 18 amino acids. V lost 1 base and J lost 8, with 24 bases in between. Germline V gene sequence: CDR1 MNHEY, CDR2 SMNVEV (reference sequence).

The rearrangement joins TRBV28 to TRBJ1-1; D may be TRBD1 (5 bases). From germline, CDR1 is MDHEN and CDR2 SYDVKM. The CDR3 covers 18 residues. Between the trimmed V and J ends, which lost 3 bases and 1 base, there was a span of 21 bases. CDR3 protein: CASSFPSTAALENTEAFF. CDR3 DNA sequence: TGTGCCAGCAGTTTCCCTTCGACAGCCGCCCTTGAGAACACTGAAGCTTTCTTT.

The table lists this clonotype with a few counts. This sequence joins TRBV20-1 and TRBJ2-7; a possible D gene is TRBD1 (5 bases). This CDR3 spans 14 amino acids. In germline, CDR1 is DFQATT, CDR2 SNEGSKA (reference sequence). V dropped 7 bases and J dropped 0 bases, with 16 bases sitting between them. CDR3 bases: TGCAGTGGGGTGGGGCCAGGTCGCTCCTACGAGCAGTACTTC. Amino acids: CSGVGPGRSYEQYF.

The chain combines TRBV20-1 with TRBJ2-1; D possibly corresponds to TRBD2 (5 bases). From germline, CDR1 is DFQATT and CDR2 SNEGSKA (reference sequence). The CDR3 spans 14 residues. CDR3 sequence (DNA): TGCGCCCCCTCCCAAGCGGATCTGTACAATGAGCAGTTCTTC. It specifies CAPSQADLYNEQFF.

The chain recombines TRBV6-5 with TRBJ2-3, with 10 bases fitting TRBD2. Unmatched junction bases numbered 10, after V lost 3 bases and J lost 1 base. CDR3 length: 18 residues. The germline V gene has CDR1 MNHEY and CDR2 SVGAGI. The CDR3 sequence is CASSYLGGLAGGTDTQYF. The DNA for the CDR3 is TGTGCCAGCAGTTATCTTGGGGGCCTAGCGGGGGGCACAGATACGCAGTATTTT.

The chain employs TRBV7-6 and TRBJ2-5, with D possibly matching TRBD2 (5 bases). V was pared by 5 bases and J by 1 base, with 14 bases between. Germline loops: CDR1 SGHVS, CDR2 FNYEAQ. The CDR3 extends over 15 amino acids. The CDR3 loop is CASSLLRSGQETQYF. The CDR3 nucleotides read TGTGCCAGCAGCCTACTGAGGAGCGGCCAAGAGACCCAGTACTTC. The full variable domain, in which reference TRBV7-6 and TRBJ2-5 provide the parts outside the CDR3, is GAGVSQSPRYKVTKRGQDVALRCDPISGHVSLYWYRQALGQGPEFLTYFNYEAQQDKSGLPNDRFSAERPEGSISTLTIQRTEQRDSAMYRCASSLLRSGQETQYFGPGTRLLVL.

The V and J genes are TRBV12-3 or TRBV12-4 and TRBJ1-2, with 7 bases fitting TRBD1. V lost 6 bases and J lost 7; bases outside the gene matches: 8. The CDR3 runs 13 residues. CDR3 sequence: CASSRDRERGYTF. Written as DNA, the CDR3 is TGTGCCAGCAGCCGCGACAGGGAGCGTGGCTACACCTTC.

The V call is TRBV24-1, the J call TRBJ2-1; the D gene is possibly TRBD2 (5 bases). V was cut by 1 base and J by 9 bases, with 21 bases left in between. The germline V gene encodes CDR1 KGHDR and CDR2 SFDVKD. The CDR3 has 17 residues. CDR3 amino acids: CATSDFGERMSPPEQFF. In nucleotides, the CDR3 is TGTGCCACCAGTGATTTCGGGGAGCGCATGAGCCCCCCTGAGCAGTTCTTC.

This chain uses TRBV29-1 with TRBJ2-1, with 15 bases that match TRBD2. The junction had 9 bases not matched to a gene; V was cut back by 4 bases and J by 5 bases. CDR1 and CDR2 from the germline V gene are SQVTM and ANQGSEA. This CDR3 is 17 amino acids long. The CDR3: CSVVGTSGRSSNNEQFF. CDR3 coding DNA: TGCAGCGTTGTAGGGACTAGCGGGAGGTCTTCCAACAATGAGCAGTTCTTC.

The chain combines TRBV12-3 or TRBV12-4 with TRBJ2-2; 10 bases line up with TRBD2. Trimming took 10 bases from V and 6 from J; bases not matched to a gene: 5. The CDR3 length is 13 residues. As DNA, the CDR3 is TGTGCCAATAGAGCGGGAGGGGCCGGGGAGCTGTTTTTT. Translating it yields CANRAGGAGELFF.